The rows below give T cell receptor beta chains drawn from one sample of a study of blood T cell repertoires in COVID-19. The method was immunoSEQ multiplex PCR; TCRdb's version includes in-frame clones alone and lacks a portion of them. Of about 150,000 clones listed, 75% to 85% are singletons. Source material: peripheral blood. The receptors come from a man between 60 and 75 years old with acute or convalescent COVID-19. The CDR3 runs from the conserved cysteine through the conserved F or W. D genes are given only for firm matches. Rows may omit the clone size; those that give it use once, few, many or a size class.

V,size,J,D,CDR3,DNA
TRBV18,-,TRBJ1-2,-,CASSPREDDGYTF,TGTGCCAGCTCACCACGGGAGGACGATGGCTACACCTTC
TRBV7-7,-,TRBJ1-3,-,CASSSGQNSGNTIYF,TGTGCTAGCAGCTCCGGACAAAACTCTGGAAACACCATATATTTT
TRBV4-1,once,TRBJ2-1,-,CASSHPPGGSSYNEQFF,TGCGCCAGCAGCCACCCTCCTGGCGGTAGCTCCTACAATGAGCAGTTCTTC
TRBV18,-,TRBJ1-3,-,CASSPGLFGGNTIYF,TGTGCCAGCTCCCCAGGGCTCTTTGGTGGAAACACCATATATTTT
TRBV2,once,TRBJ2-2,TRBD1,CASRTGNAGELFF,TGTGCCAGTAGGACAGGGAACGCCGGGGAGCTGTTTTTT
TRBV6-5,few,TRBJ2-1,TRBD2,CASSYSRLAGEQFF,TGTGCCAGCAGTTACTCGAGACTAGCGGGGGAGCAGTTCTTC
TRBV30,once,TRBJ1-1,-,CAWSIQGQNTEAFF,TGTGCCTGGAGTATACAGGGCCAAAACACTGAAGCTTTCTTT
TRBV7-6,once,TRBJ2-5,-,CASSPWGEETQYF,TGTGCCAGCAGCCCCTGGGGGGAAGAGACCCAGTACTTC
TRBV6-2/TRBV6-3,few,TRBJ2-5,-,CASSLGGQRGETQYF,TGTGCCAGCAGCCTTGGTGGCCAAAGGGGGGAGACCCAGTACTTC
TRBV2,-,TRBJ1-6,TRBD1,CASKVGTGDSPLHF,TGTGCCAGCAAGGTGGGGACAGGGGACTCACCCCTCCACTTT
TRBV24-1,few,TRBJ1-5,-,CAPPGSYSNQPQHF,TGTGCCCCCCCAGGTTCGTATAGCAATCAGCCCCAGCATTTT
TRBV6-1,once,TRBJ2-7,TRBD1,CASSLQGASYEQYF,TGTGCCAGCAGTTTACAGGGGGCCTCCTACGAGCAGTACTTC
TRBV29-1,-,TRBJ2-7,TRBD2,CSVEGVAGSYEQYF,TGCAGCGTTGAGGGGGTAGCGGGCTCCTACGAGCAGTACTTC
TRBV7-9,-,TRBJ2-5,TRBD2,CASSFGTSRETQYF,TGTGCCAGCAGCTTCGGGACTAGCAGAGAGACCCAGTACTTC
TRBV4-2,-,TRBJ1-4,-,CASSQGDRFNEKLFF,TGTGCCAGCAGCCAGGGCGACAGGTTTAATGAAAAACTGTTTTTT
TRBV10-3,-,TRBJ2-1,-,CAISPQGGGSYNEQFF,TGTGCCATCAGCCCCCAGGGGGGCGGCTCCTACAATGAGCAGTTCTTC
TRBV10-3,-,TRBJ2-3,TRBD2,CATRLAGGTDTQYF,TGTGCCACCAGACTAGCGGGGGGGACAGATACGCAGTATTTT
TRBV4-1,-,TRBJ2-7,TRBD2,CASSQTGLAGDEQYF,TGCGCCAGCAGCCAGACGGGACTAGCGGGAGACGAGCAGTACTTC
TRBV6-5,-,TRBJ2-7,-,CASSYSNLAYEQYF,TGTGCCAGCAGTTACTCGAATCTAGCGTACGAGCAGTACTTC
TRBV10-3,-,TRBJ2-5,-,CAISEGAAETQYF,TGTGCCATCAGTGAGGGGGCCGCGGAGACCCAGTACTTC